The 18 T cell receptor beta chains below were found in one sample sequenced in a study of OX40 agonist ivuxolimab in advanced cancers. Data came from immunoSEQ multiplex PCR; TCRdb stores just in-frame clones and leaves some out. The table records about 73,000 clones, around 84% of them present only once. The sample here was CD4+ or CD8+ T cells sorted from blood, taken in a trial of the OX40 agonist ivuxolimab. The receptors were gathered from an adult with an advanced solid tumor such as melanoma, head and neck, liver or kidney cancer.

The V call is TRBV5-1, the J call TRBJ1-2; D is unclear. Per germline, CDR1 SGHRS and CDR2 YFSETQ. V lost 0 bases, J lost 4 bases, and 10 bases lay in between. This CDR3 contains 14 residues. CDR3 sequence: CASSLELVSYGYTF. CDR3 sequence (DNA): TGCGCCAGCAGCTTGGAACTTGTGAGCTATGGCTACACCTTC.

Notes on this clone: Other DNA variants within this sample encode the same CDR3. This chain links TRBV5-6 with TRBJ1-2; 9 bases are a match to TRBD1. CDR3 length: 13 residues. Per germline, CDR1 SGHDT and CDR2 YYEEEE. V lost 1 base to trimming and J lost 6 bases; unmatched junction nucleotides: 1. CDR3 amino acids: CASSLRQGDGYTF. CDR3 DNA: TGTGCCAGCAGCTTGCGACAGGGGGATGGCTACACCTTC.

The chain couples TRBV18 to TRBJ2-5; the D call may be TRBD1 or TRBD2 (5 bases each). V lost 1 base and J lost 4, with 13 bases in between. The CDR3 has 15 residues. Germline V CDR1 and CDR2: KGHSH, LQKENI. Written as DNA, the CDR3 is TGTGCCAGCTCACCACAGGGACGGCAAGGAGAGACCCAGTACTTC. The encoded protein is CASSPQGRQGETQYF.

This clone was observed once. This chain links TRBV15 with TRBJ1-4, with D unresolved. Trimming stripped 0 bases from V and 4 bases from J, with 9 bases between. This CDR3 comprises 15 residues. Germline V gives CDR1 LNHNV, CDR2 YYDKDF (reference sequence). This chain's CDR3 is CATSREIYGNEKLFF. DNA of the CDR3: TGTGCCACCAGCAGAGAAATATATGGTAATGAAAAACTGTTTTTT.

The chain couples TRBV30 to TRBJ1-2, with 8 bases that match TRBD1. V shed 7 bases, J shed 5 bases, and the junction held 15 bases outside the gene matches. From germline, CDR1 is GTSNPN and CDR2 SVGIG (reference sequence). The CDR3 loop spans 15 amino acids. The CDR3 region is CASNGQGVTRYGYTF. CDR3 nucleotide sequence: TGTGCCTCAAACGGACAGGGTGTTACTCGGTATGGCTACACCTTC.

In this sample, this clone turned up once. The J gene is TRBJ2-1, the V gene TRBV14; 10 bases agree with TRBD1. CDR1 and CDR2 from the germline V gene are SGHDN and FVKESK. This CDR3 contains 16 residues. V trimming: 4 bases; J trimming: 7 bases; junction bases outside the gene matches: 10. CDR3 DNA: TGTGCCAGCAGCCGAGGGACAGGGGTAGCTGAGAATGAGCAGTTCTTC. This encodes CASSRGTGVAENEQFF. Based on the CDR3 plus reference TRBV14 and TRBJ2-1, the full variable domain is EAGVTQFPSHSVIEKGQTVTLRCDPISGHDNLYWYRRVMGKEIKFLLHFVKESKQDESGMPNNRFLAERTGGTYSTLKVQPAELEDSGVYFCASSRGTGVAENEQFFGPGTRLTVL.

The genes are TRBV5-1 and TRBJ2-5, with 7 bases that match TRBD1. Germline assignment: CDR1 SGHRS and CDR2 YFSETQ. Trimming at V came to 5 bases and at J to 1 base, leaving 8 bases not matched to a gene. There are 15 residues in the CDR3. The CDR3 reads CASRQDRVRQETQYF. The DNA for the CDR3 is TGCGCCAGCAGACAAGACAGGGTTCGCCAAGAGACCCAGTACTTC.

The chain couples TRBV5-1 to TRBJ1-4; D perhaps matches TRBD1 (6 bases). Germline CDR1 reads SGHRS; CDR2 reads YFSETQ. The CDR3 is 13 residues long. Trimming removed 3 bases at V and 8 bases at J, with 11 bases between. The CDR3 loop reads CASSSGGGEKLFF. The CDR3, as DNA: TGCGCCAGCAGCTCTGGGGGCGGGGAAAAACTGTTTTTT. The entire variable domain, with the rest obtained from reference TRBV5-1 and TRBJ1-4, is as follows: KAGVTQTPRYLIKTRGQQVTLSCSPISGHRSVSWYQQTPGQGLQFLFEYFSETQRNKGNFPGRFSGRQFSNSRSEMNVSTLELGDSALYLCASSSGGGEKLFFGSGTQLSVL.

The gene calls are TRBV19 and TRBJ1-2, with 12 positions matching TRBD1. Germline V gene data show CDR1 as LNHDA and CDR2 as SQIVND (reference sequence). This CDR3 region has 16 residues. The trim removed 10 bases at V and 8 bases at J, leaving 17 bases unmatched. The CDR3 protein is CATKGPLGQGARGYTF. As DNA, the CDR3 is TGTGCCACGAAAGGGCCTTTGGGACAGGGGGCCCGGGGCTACACCTTC.

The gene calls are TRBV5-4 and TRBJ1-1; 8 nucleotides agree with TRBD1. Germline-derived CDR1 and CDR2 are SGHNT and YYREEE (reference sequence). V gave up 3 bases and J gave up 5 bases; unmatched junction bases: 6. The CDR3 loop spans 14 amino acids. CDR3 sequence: CASSSTGVGTEAFF. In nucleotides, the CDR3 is TGTGCCAGCAGCTCGACAGGGGTTGGGACTGAAGCTTTCTTT.

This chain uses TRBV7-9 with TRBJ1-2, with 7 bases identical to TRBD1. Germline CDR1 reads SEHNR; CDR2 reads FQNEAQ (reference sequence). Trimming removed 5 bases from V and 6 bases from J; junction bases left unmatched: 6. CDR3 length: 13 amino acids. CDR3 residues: CASSLNTGDGYTF. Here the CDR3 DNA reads TGTGCCAGCAGCCTCAATACAGGGGATGGCTACACCTTC. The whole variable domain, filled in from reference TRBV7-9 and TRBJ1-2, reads DTGVSQNPRHKITKRGQNVTFRCDPISEHNRLYWYRQTLGQGPEFLTYFQNEAQLEKSRLLSDRFSAERPKGSFSTLEIQRTEQGDSAMYLCASSLNTGDGYTFGSGTRLTVV.

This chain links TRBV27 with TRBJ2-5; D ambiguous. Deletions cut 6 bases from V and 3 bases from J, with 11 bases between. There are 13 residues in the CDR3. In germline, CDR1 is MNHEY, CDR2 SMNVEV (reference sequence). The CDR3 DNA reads TGTGCCAGCAGAAAACAATTTAAAGAGACCCAGTACTTC. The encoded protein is CASRKQFKETQYF.

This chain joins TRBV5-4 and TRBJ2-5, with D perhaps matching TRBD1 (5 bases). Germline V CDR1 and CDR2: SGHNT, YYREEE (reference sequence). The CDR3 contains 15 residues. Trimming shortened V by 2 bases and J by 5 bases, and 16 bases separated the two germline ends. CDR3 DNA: TGTGCCAGCAGCTTTACTTTTAGCCAGGGCGAGACCCAGTACTTC. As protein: CASSFTFSQGETQYF.

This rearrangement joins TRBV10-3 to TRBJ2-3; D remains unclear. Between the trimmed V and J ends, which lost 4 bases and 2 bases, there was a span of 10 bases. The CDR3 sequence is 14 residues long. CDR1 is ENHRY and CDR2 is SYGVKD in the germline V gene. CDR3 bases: TGTGCCATCAGTGCTAACTATTACACAGATACGCAGTATTTT. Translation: CAISANYYTDTQYF.

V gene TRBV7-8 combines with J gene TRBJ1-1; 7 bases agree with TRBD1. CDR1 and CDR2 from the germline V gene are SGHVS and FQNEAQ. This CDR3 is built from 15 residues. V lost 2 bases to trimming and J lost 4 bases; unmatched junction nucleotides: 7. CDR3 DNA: TGTGCCAGCAGCTTATCCGGGACAGCGATCACTGAAGCTTTCTTT. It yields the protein CASSLSGTAITEAFF.

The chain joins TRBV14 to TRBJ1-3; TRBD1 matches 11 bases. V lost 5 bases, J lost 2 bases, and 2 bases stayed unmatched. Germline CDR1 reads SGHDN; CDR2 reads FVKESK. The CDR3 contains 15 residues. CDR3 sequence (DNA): TGTGCCAGCAGCTCGGGACAGGGGGCTGGAAACACCATATATTTT. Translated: CASSSGQGAGNTIYF.

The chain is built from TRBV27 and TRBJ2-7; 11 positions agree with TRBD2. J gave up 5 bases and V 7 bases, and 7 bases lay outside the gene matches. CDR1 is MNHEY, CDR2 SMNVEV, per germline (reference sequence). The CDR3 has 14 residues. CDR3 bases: TGTGCCAGCACGAGTAGCGGGAGGGCGAACGAGCAGTACTTC. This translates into CASTSSGRANEQYF.

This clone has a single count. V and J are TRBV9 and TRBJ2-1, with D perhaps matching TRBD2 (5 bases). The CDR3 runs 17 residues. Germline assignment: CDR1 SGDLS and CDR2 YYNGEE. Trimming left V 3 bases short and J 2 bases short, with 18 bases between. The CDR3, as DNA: TGTGCCAGCAGCGCAGGCGGGTGGGGAGAGACCTACAATGAGCAGTTCTTC. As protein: CASSAGGWGETYNEQFF.